This T cell receptor (beta chain) is from a study of T cell repertoires in cytomegalovirus infection. Study as a whole: Alongside well-studied HLA-B-restricted CMV epitopes, recently identified HLA-C-restricted CMV epitopes were also used. Public TCR beta signatures provided an indication of both CMV infection and a matching HLA type. Findings of the study overall: Of the TCR beta families, the public ones yielded a cumulative frequency that identified carriers of CMV plus the relevant HLA. In two of eight donors, the top clonotype was HLA-C-restricted CMV-specific.

The CDR3 totals 16 residues. Germline V gives CDR1 MNHEY, CDR2 SMNVEV (reference sequence). The trim removed 5 bases at V and 3 bases at J, leaving 9 bases unmatched. A word on this clonotype: Antigen unknown.

TCRdb called the reads again in MiXCR, with one record for every CDR3 protein. The sample carries 650,000 to 850,000 distinct CDR3 sequences, 25% to 35% recorded once. This chain links TRBV27 with TRBJ2-2; 7 nucleotides line up with TRBD1. The clonotype originates from a human donor in good health (CMV status not recorded). Some clones in this sample may be carry-over from other donors' samples. The source was cultured CD8+ T cells from PBMCs, collected from culture after CMV antigen stimulation. The CDR3 nucleotides read TGTGCCAGCAGTCACTCGGACAGGTTATACACCGGGGAGCTGTTTTTT. It encodes CASSHSDRLYTGELFF.